This paragraph reports one T cell receptor beta chain. This sample is drawn from a study of blood T cell repertoires in COVID-19. At the level of the study: COVID-19 samples from acute and convalescent phases originated in the United States, Italy and Spain.

The CDR3 contains 12 residues. CDR1 is SGHTA, CDR2 FQGNSA, per germline. J gave up 6 bases and V 5 bases, and 4 bases lay outside the gene matches. Original handling: The assay estimated nucleated cells by amplifying reference gene primers. Clones were read by immunoSEQ multiplex PCR, and TCRdb kept only the in-frame ones, dropping some. V and J calls and clone size are given by that table; D and trimming were obtained from the DNA. The sample shows roughly 32,000 clones, about nine tenths of them seen only once. This receptor was identified in a man of 80 years or more with acute or convalescent COVID-19. The V and J genes are TRBV7-2 and TRBJ2-7; 7 positions agree with TRBD2. Sequencing input: peripheral blood. CDR3 bases: TGTGCCAGCAGCCCACTAGCGCCCGAGCAGTACTTC. It codes for CASSPLAPEQYF.